This TCR beta chain emerged from a study of cytomegalovirus exposure and HLA in healthy donors. 60 Vbeta and 13 Jbeta primers were used in PCR. Assay used: immunoSEQ multiplex PCR; TCRdb lists only in-frame clones, some missing. The sample lists approximately 100,000 clones, over 75% occurring once. Remarks on this clone: Its antigen is not known. The junction differs from germline at one of its ends, possibly a read error.

Study-wide results and caveats: A likely sequencing artifact accounted for one observed cluster of highly shared sequence variants. Follow-up analysis later connected one missense variant in DCLRE1C with trimming of TCR beta V- and J-genes. In a later analysis, parvovirus B19, influenza, CMV and Epstein-Barr virus appeared linked to several top co-occurrence clusters.

This clonotype originated in a man between 35 and 55 years old in good health and CMV-seropositive. The sample was PBMCs.

The CDR3: CASSFRDRSLAKNSQYF. The CDR3 region has the DNA TGTGCTAGCAGCTTCCGGGACAGGAGTCTAGCCAAAAACAGTCAGTACTTC. The chain uses TRBV7-7 and TRBJ2-4, with TRBD1 matching 8 bases. The germline gives CDR1 SSHAT, CDR2 FNYEAQ (reference sequence). The CDR3 sequence is 17 residues long.